These T cell receptor beta chains were read from a single sample in a study of monozygotic twins with inflammatory bowel disease. For each CDR3 protein, TCRdb gives one entry from its re-call of the 5' RACE reads, without DNA. The table counts some 450,000 distinct CDR3 sequences; roughly 2.2% lies in the top ten. The sample was blood. These TCRs come from a human donor with ulcerative colitis or Crohn's disease, or a healthy co-twin of an affected twin (not recorded which). The CDR3 runs from the conserved cysteine through the conserved F or W.

CDR3	J	length	V
CASTPGQGVTDTQYF	TRBJ2-3	15	TRBV5-1
CATTQGTLNTEAFF	TRBJ1-1	14	TRBV6-2/TRBV6-3
CASSPTDWDNYGYTF	TRBJ1-2	15	TRBV4-1
CASSYSRGSLNIQYF	TRBJ2-4	15	TRBV6-2/TRBV6-3
CASRERGGNNEQFF	TRBJ2-1	14	TRBV6-1
CASSLGRGSDEQYF	TRBJ2-7	14	TRBV7-9
CASSEYPPPSPSSYEQYF	TRBJ2-7	18	TRBV25-1
CASSERGSEAFF	TRBJ1-1	12	TRBV25-1
CASTDTTLAQHF	TRBJ1-5	12	TRBV6-5
CASSLSGMSANTGELFF	TRBJ2-2	17	TRBV27
CASSLGGRGGNYGYTF	TRBJ1-2	16	TRBV7-3
CSVLLVDGTEAFF	TRBJ1-1	13	TRBV29-1
CASSFYVGGADTQYF	TRBJ2-3	15	TRBV12-3/TRBV12-4
CSVERGLDGYTF	TRBJ1-2	12	TRBV29-1
CASRGGWDQETQYF	TRBJ2-5	14	TRBV19